This note documents a single T cell receptor (beta chain) sequence. The antigen remains unidentified. These data originate in a study of shared clonotypes between healthy human individuals. Per germline, CDR1 WNHNN and CDR2 SYGVQD (reference sequence). V was clipped by 3 bases and J by 6 bases, with 15 bases between them. The CDR3 covers 15 residues. Whole-study findings and limits: It was the non-shared clonotypes that had lower generation probabilities than clonotypes shared by all four donors. Naive subsets tended to show greater estimated richness than memory subsets.

It was across several immunoSEQ plates that each subset's genomic DNA was evenly split. Produced via immunoSEQ multiplex PCR; TCRdb's table is partial and in-frame only. The sample holds over a million clones; roughly 95% are singletons and the top ten take 1% to 1.5%. The V gene is TRBV10-1, the J gene TRBJ2-1, with unresolved D. This TCR derives from a man aged 30-40 years in good health. The sample taken for sequencing was naive CD4+ T cells sorted from blood. This sample's subset: CD45RA+ positively selected. This CDR3 reads CASSEGTPARNEQFF. As DNA, the CDR3 is TGCGCCAGCAGTGAAGGTACGCCAGCTCGCAATGAGCAGTTCTTC.